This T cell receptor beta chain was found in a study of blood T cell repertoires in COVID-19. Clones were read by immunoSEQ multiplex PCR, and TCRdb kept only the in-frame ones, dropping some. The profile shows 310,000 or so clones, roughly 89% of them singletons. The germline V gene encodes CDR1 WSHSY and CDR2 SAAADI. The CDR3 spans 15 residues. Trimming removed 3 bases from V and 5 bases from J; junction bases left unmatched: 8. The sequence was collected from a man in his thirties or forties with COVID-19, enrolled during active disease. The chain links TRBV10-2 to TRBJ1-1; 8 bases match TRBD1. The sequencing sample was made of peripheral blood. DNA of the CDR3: TGCGCCAGCAGTGAAAGTTGGACAGGGCGGACTGAAGCTTTCTTT. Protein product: CASSESWTGRTEAFF.